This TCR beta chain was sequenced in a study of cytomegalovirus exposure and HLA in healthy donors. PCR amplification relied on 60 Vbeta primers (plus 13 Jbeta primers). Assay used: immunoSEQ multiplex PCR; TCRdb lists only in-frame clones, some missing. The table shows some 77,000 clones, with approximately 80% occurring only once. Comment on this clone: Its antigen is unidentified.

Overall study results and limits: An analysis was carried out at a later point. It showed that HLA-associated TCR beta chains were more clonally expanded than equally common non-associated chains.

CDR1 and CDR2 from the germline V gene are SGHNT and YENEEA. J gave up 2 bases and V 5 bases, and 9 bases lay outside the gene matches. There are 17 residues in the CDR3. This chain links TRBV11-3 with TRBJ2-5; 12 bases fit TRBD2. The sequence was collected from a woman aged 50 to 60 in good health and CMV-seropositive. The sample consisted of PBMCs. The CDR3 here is CASSPGLAGIQQETQYF. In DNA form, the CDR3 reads TGTGCCAGCAGCCCAGGACTAGCGGGAATACAACAAGAGACCCAGTACTTC.